Each of the 26 T cell receptor beta chains below was sequenced from the same sample in a study of tumor and adjacent non-tumor tissue in lung cancer. TCRbeta libraries were built with three rounds of nested PCR, modified from ARM-PCR. TCRdb re-derived calls from the multiplex PCR reads in MiXCR, one entry per CDR3 protein. The data show roughly 81,000 distinct CDR3 sequences, 61% seen once. RNA was extracted from bulk tissue without any cell sorting. The sequenced material came from lung tumor tissue. The receptors here all came from a man between 65 and 79 years old with non-small cell lung cancer.

Notes on this clonotype: Germline is not matched at one junction end, which may reflect a read error. This chain joins TRBV29-1 and TRBJ2-3; the D gene is possibly TRBD1 (6 bases). Germline assignment: CDR1 SQVTM and CDR2 ANQGSEA. The CDR3 has 12 residues. This CDR3 reads CSAARGTDTQYF. CDR3 nucleotides: TGCAGCGCTGCCAGGGGCACAGATACGCAATATTTT.

Concerning this clonotype: Compared with germline, one end of the junction differs, possibly owing to a read error. J is TRBJ2-7 and V is TRBV6-5; 8 nucleotides align to TRBD1. Germline CDR1 MNHEY, CDR2 SVGAGI. The CDR3 extends over 14 amino acids. CDR3 bases: TGTGCCAGCAGTTACGACAGGGGCCCCTACGAGCACTACTTC. Its protein product is CASSYDRGPYEHYF.

The chain uses TRBV29-1 and TRBJ2-1; D gene ambiguous. V lost 3 bases, J lost 5 bases, and 11 bases lay in between. CDR1 and CDR2 (germline): SQVTM, ANQGSEA. This CDR3 has 13 residues. In nucleotides, the CDR3 is TGCAGCGTTGAGTACGTGACACACAATGAGCAGTTCTTC. This codes for CSVEYVTHNEQFF.

With regard to this clonotype: It may be a read error: a sequence one base away is much more abundant. This chain connects TRBV28 to TRBJ1-1, with a tentative D call TRBD1 (6 bases). The CDR3 covers 15 residues. In germline, CDR1 is MDHEN, CDR2 SYDVKM. The CDR3 DNA reads TGTGCCAGCAGCCGAGGGGGTATCATGAACACTGAAGCTCTCTTT. This gives the protein CASSRGGIMNTEALF.

The rearrangement uses TRBV20-1 and TRBJ2-4, with D perhaps matching TRBD1 (6 bases). The CDR3 sequence is 14 residues long. From germline, CDR1 is DFQATT and CDR2 SNEGSKA (reference sequence). V was cut by 1 base and J by 7 bases, with 14 bases left in between. This chain's CDR3 is CSARVAGVGNIQYF. CDR3 bases: TGCAGTGCTAGAGTAGCAGGGGTGGGGAACATTCAGTACTTC.

This clonotype was counted between two and nine times. The chain couples TRBV7-9 to TRBJ1-3, with D possibly matching TRBD1 (5 bases). This CDR3 comprises 13 residues. Germline CDR1 SEHNR, CDR2 FQNEAQ (reference sequence). Trimming pared 10 bases from V and 0 bases from J, leaving 10 bases between. The CDR3 loop is CAIGQDSGNTIYF. The CDR3 DNA sequence: TGTGCCATCGGACAAGACTCTGGAAACACCATATATTTT.

This clonotype was counted at least ten times. The DNA for the CDR3 is TGCAGCGTTGAGGTGGGGGGGATCGGTCAGCCCCAGCATTTT. Its translation: CSVEVGGIGQPQHF. V and J are TRBV29-1 and TRBJ1-5, with D perhaps TRBD1 (5 bases). This CDR3 contains 14 residues. V was pared by 3 bases and J by 6 bases, with 15 bases between. Germline CDR1 and CDR2: SQVTM and ANQGSEA. The full variable domain, with the rest looked up from reference TRBV29-1 and TRBJ1-5, is SAVISQKPSRDICQRGTSLTIQCQVDSQVTMMFWYRQQPGQSLTLIATANQGSEATYESGFVIDKFPISRPNLTFSTLTVSNMSPEDSSIYLCSVEVGGIGQPQHFGDGTRLSIL.

The chain combines TRBV11-2 with TRBJ2-7, with a weak D call TRBD1 (5 bases). The length of the CDR3 is 16 residues. The V gene's germline CDR1 is SGHAT and CDR2 FQNNGV. This CDR3 is CASTRPGMGSLYEQYV. The CDR3 DNA follows: TGTGCCAGCACAAGACCAGGGATGGGCAGTTTGTACGAGCAGTATGTC.

The genes are TRBV25-1 and TRBJ2-2; D is perhaps TRBD2 (6 bases). This CDR3 is 16 amino acids long. Germline CDR1 and CDR2: MGHDK and SYGVNS. The CDR3 sequence is CDSIRRAGANTGELFF. CDR3 nucleotide sequence: TGTGACAGTATCAGGAGGGCCGGGGCGAACACCGGGGAGCTGTTTTTT.

The chain couples TRBV10-2 to TRBJ2-3, with 10 bases aligning to TRBD2. Germline loops: CDR1 WSHSY, CDR2 SAAADI. J lost 3 bases, V lost 2 bases, and 17 bases had no gene match. The CDR3 is 20 residues long. This CDR3 is CASSENPSGGRQGRTDTQYF. The CDR3 DNA is TGCGCCAGCAGTGAGAACCCTAGCGGGGGTAGACAAGGGCGGACAGATACGCAGTATTTT.

This clonotype was observed at least ten times. J is TRBJ2-1 and V is TRBV4-1, with D perhaps TRBD1 (6 bases). The CDR3 length is 17 residues. Germline loops: CDR1 MGHRA, CDR2 YSYEKL. V dropped 0 bases and J dropped 1 base, with 13 bases sitting between them. The CDR3 loop is CASSQDDLTGSYNEQFF. The CDR3 nucleotides read TGCGCCAGCAGCCAAGATGACCTGACAGGATCCTACAATGAGCAGTTCTTC.

This clonotype was seen a few times. An end of the junction does not agree with germline; a read error may underlie this. This chain connects TRBV20-1 to TRBJ2-1, with a possible D match to TRBD2 (7 bases). The CDR3 has 16 amino acids. Germline assignment: CDR1 DFQATT and CDR2 SNEGSKA (reference sequence). This chain's CDR3 is CSARDEGGRSYHEQFF. The CDR3, as DNA: TGCAGTGCTAGAGATGAGGGGGGGCGTTCCTACCATGAGCAGTTCTTC.

In the case of this clonotype: The CDR3 end shows no conserved phenylalanine or tryptophan, and so a read error is likely. The CDR3 bases are TGTGCCTGCAGTGGGCAAGGGGCCGCCGGGGAGCTGTTTTTG. Translated: CACSGQGAAGELFL. The V gene is TRBV6-5, the J gene TRBJ2-2; possibly TRBD1 for D (5 bases). Germline V gene sequence: CDR1 MNHEY, CDR2 SVGAGI. CDR3 length equals 14 residues.

The gene calls are TRBV6-6 and TRBJ2-5; 7 bases agree with TRBD2. The germline V gene has CDR1 MNHNY and CDR2 SVGAGI (reference sequence). With V trimmed by 7 bases and J by 7 bases, 12 bases remained unmatched. The CDR3 is 14 residues long. The CDR3 nucleotides read TGTGCCAGCACCAGATTAGCGGGTAAAGCGACCCAGTACTTC. This codes for CASTRLAGKATQYF.

With respect to this clonotype: This likely comes from a read error, as the CDR3 has no conserved phenylalanine or tryptophan at its end. The chain couples TRBV11-2 to TRBJ2-1; D uncertain. CDR3 length: 14 amino acids. Germline values: CDR1 SGHAT, CDR2 FQNNGV. The CDR3: CAGSKDHSYNEQFL. CDR3 nucleotides: TGTGCCGGCAGCAAGGATCATTCCTACAATGAGCAGTTCTTA.

Remarks on this clonotype: Since the CDR3 does not end with the conserved phenylalanine or tryptophan, this likely comes from a read error. CDR3 amino acids: CASSLIGTNTNTEAFL. CDR3 in DNA: TGTGCCAGCAGCCTCATCGGGACAAATACGAACACTGAAGCTTTCCTT. The chain couples TRBV11-3 to TRBJ1-1, with D tentatively TRBD1 (6 bases). Looked up from germline, CDR1 is SGHNT and CDR2 is YENEEA. V lost 5 bases and J 1 base, leaving 17 bases between the germline ends. The CDR3 runs 16 residues.

The gene calls are TRBV12-3 or TRBV12-4 and TRBJ2-5; either TRBD1 or TRBD2 may supply D (5 bases each). Trimming pared 6 bases from V and 4 bases from J, leaving 12 bases between. The CDR3 covers 13 residues. CDR3 sequence (DNA): TGTGCCAGCAGAGCAGGGAGACTAGAGACCCAGTACTTC. This codes for CASRAGRLETQYF.

Comments on this clonotype: A much bigger clone sits one base away, suggesting this may be a read error. V gene TRBV20-1 combines with J gene TRBJ2-5, with D uncertain. CDR1 and CDR2 from the germline V gene are DFQATT and SNEGSKA (reference sequence). The CDR3 extends over 14 amino acids. The DNA of the CDR3 is TGCAGTGCCCAAAACCCCCGGATACAAGATACCCAGTACTTC. Protein: CSAQNPRIQDTQYF.

A note on this clonotype: A junction end diverges from the germline sequence, so it may reflect a read error. The J gene is TRBJ2-1, the V gene TRBV7-9; no definite D call. Germline V gene sequence: CDR1 SEHNR, CDR2 FQNEAQ (reference sequence). The CDR3 runs 13 residues. This CDR3 reads CASRTGAYNEQFF. CDR3 in DNA: TGTGCCAGCAGAACTGGAGCCTACAATGAACAGTTCTTC.

This clonotype was recorded a few times. A much larger clone lies a single base off, so this may be a read error. V is TRBV10-3 and J is TRBJ2-2; perhaps TRBD2 as D (5 bases). This CDR3 is built from 15 residues. V lost 8 bases to trimming and J lost 6 bases, with 19 bases between them. Germline V gives CDR1 ENHRY, CDR2 SYGVKD. The CDR3 DNA is TGTGCCATCGGCCGCGTAAGAGGGCCCTCCGGGGAGCTGTTTTTT. Translation: CAIGRVRGPSGELFF.

With respect to this clonotype: Being one base from a much bigger clone, this may be a read error. CDR3 loop: CASSIQGVYEQYF. The CDR3 DNA reads TGTGCCAGCAGCATACAGGGGGTCTACGAGCAGTACTTC. V is TRBV5-4 and J is TRBJ2-7, with 8 bases lining up with TRBD1. V was pared by 4 bases and J by 3 bases, with 3 bases of the junction left unmatched. The CDR3 has 13 amino acids. The germline gives CDR1 SGHNT, CDR2 YYREEE (reference sequence).

Concerning this clonotype itself: An end of the junction does not agree with germline; a read error may underlie this. DNA of the CDR3: TGTCCCAGCAGCATGGGTGTTAGTGGGGCCAACGTCCTGACTTTC. Its translation is CPSSMGVSGANVLTF. The V and J genes are TRBV11-1 and TRBJ2-6; D ambiguous. This CDR3 has 15 amino acids. Germline CDR1 and CDR2: SGHAT and FQDESV (reference sequence).

This clonotype has only one observation. The final CDR3 position lacks the conserved phenylalanine or tryptophan, pointing to a likely read error. This chain joins TRBV5-5 and TRBJ2-1; TRBD2 matches at 8 bases. The CDR3 has 14 residues. Trimming removed 1 base from V and 13 bases from J; junction bases left unmatched: 10. The germline V gene encodes CDR1 SGHKS and CDR2 YYEKEE (reference sequence). The DNA for the CDR3 is TGTGCCAGCAGCTTGTCCCGGGGGGGTGGCCATCAGTTCTCC. Translating it yields CASSLSRGGGHQFS.

For this clonotype: One end of the junction varies from germline; a read error may be responsible. This rearrangement joins TRBV7-3 to TRBJ2-1; 8 nucleotides match TRBD2. The CDR3 totals 16 residues. The germline V gene has CDR1 SGHTA and CDR2 FQGTGA. CDR3 in amino acids: CASSLRGSGTYDEQFF. The CDR3, as DNA: TGTGCCAGCAGCCTCCGAGGTAGCGGGACCTACGATGAGCAGTTCTTC.

By its share, this clonotype is medium-sized (0.01 to 0.1%). This rearrangement joins TRBV11-2 to TRBJ1-4; no firm D call. V lost 2 bases and J 4 bases, leaving 8 bases between the germline ends. The CDR3 runs 14 residues. In germline, CDR1 is SGHAT, CDR2 FQNNGV. The CDR3 loop reads CASSLRSDNEKLFF. CDR3 sequence (DNA): TGTGCCAGCAGCTTAAGGAGCGATAATGAAAAACTGTTTTTT.

The DNA for the CDR3 is TGTGCCAGCAGCAAACAGGGAGGGTATTATGGCTACACCTTC. Translation: CASSKQGGYYGYTF. V is TRBV6-1 and J is TRBJ1-2; a weak D match, TRBD1 (6 bases). The CDR3 runs 14 residues. V was trimmed by 6 bases and J by 5 bases, leaving 16 bases between them. The germline CDR1 and CDR2 sequences are MNHNS and SASEGT.